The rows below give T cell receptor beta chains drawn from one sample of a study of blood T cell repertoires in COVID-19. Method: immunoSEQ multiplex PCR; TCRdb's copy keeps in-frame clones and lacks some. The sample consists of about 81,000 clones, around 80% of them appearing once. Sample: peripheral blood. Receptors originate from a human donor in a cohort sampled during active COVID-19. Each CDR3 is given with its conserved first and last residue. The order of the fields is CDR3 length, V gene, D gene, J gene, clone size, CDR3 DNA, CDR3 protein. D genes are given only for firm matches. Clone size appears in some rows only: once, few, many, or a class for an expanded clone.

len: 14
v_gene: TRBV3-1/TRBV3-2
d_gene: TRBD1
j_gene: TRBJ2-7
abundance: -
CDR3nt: TGTGCCAGCAGCCCGGGACAGGGACCGTACGAGCAGTACTTC
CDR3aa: CASSPGQGPYEQYF

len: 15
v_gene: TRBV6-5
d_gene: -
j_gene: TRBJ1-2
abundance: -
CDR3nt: TGTGCCAGCAGTTATAGGGGGGGGCCGGGGTATGGCTACACCTTC
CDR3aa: CASSYRGGPGYGYTF

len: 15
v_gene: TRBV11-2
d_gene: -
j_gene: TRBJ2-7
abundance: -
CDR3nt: TGTGCCAGCAGCTTGGGACACGGACCCCACTACGAGCAGTACTTC
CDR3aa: CASSLGHGPHYEQYF

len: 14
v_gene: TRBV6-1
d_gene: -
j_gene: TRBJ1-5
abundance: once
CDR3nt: TGTGCCAGCAGTGAAACAGGGAACAATCAGCCCCAGCATTTT
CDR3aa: CASSETGNNQPQHF

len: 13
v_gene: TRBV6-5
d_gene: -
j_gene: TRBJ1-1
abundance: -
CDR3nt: TGTGCCAGCAGTCTGGAGATTAACACTGAAGCTTTCTTT
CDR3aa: CASSLEINTEAFF

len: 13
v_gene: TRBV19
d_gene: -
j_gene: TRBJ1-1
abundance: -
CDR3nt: TGTGCCAGTAGTATCGAGTACCCTCCCAAAGCTTTCTTT
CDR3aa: CASSIEYPPKAFF

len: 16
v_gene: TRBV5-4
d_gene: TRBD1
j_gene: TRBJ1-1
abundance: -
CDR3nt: TGTGCCAGCAGCTTGGGACCAGACAGGGGGGGCACTGAAGCTTTCTTT
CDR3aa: CASSLGPDRGGTEAFF

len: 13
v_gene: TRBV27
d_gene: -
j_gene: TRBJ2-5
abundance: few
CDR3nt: TGTGCCAGCAGTTTCGGTTATCGGGAGACCCAGTACTTC
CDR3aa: CASSFGYRETQYF

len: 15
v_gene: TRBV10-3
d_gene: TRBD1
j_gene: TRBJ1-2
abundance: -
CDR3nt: TGTGCCATCAGGGGGGACAGGGGTTTGGGCTATGGCTACACCTTC
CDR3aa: CAIRGDRGLGYGYTF

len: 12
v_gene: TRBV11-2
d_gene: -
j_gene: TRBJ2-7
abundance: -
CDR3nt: TGTGCCAGCAGCTTAGAGATAAACAAGCAGTACTTC
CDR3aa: CASSLEINKQYF

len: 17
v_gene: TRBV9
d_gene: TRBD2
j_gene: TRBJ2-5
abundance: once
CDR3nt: TGTGCCAGCAGCGTAGCCAGCGGACTAGCGGGGCGAGAGACCCAGTACTTC
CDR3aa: CASSVASGLAGRETQYF

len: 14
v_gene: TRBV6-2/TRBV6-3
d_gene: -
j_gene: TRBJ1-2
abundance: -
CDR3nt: TGTGCCAGCAGTTACCGGGAGGGCAACTATGGCTACACCTTC
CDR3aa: CASSYREGNYGYTF

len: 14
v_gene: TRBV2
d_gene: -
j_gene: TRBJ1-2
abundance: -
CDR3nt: TGTGCCAGGGGGCAGGGCCGCTCTAACTATGGCTACACCTTC
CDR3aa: CARGQGRSNYGYTF

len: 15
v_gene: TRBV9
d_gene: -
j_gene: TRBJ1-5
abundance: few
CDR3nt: TGTGCCAGCAGCCAGGGTTGGACCGCTGATCAGCCCCAGCATTTT
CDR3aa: CASSQGWTADQPQHF

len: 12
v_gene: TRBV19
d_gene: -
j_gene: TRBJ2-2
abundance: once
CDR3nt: TGTGCCAGTAGTTCCTTTCCCGGGGAGCTGTTTTTT
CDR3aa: CASSSFPGELFF

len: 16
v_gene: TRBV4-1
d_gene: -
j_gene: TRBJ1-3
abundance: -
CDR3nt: TGCGCCAGCAGCCAAGAAGTCGGGGTCTCTGGAAACACCATATATTTT
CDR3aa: CASSQEVGVSGNTIYF

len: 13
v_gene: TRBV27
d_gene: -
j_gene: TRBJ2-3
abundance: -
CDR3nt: TGTGCCAGCAGTTTGGTGGTCGCGGATACGCAGTATTTT
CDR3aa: CASSLVVADTQYF

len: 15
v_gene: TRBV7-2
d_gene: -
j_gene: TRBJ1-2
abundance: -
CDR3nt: TGTGCCAGCAGCCAGACCCGGGTTGCTAACTATGGCTACACCTTC
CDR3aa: CASSQTRVANYGYTF

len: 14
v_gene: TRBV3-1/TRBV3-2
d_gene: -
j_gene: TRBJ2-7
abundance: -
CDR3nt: TGTGCCAGCAGGAGGGACACCTCCTCCTACGAGCAGTACTTC
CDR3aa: CASRRDTSSYEQYF

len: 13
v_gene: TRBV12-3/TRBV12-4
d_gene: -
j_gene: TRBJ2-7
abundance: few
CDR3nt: TGTGCCAGCGCACAGAGCAATTCCTACGAGCAGTACTTC
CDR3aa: CASAQSNSYEQYF

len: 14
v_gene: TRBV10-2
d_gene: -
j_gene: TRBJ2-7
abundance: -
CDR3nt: TGCGCCAGCAGTGAGTTGGCAGTATCTTACGAGCAGTACTTC
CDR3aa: CASSELAVSYEQYF

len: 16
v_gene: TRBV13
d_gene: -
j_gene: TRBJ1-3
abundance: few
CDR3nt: TGTGCCAGCAGCCCTTATACAGGCTCCTCTGGAAACACCATATATTTT
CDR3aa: CASSPYTGSSGNTIYF

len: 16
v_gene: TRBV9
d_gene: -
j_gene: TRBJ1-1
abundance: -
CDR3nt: TGTGCCAGCAGCCCCACCCTCGGGGTGAAGAACACTGAAGCTTTCTTT
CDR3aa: CASSPTLGVKNTEAFF

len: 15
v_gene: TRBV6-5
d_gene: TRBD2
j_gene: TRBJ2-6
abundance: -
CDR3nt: TGTGCCAGCAACCAGGGAGGGTCTGGGGCCAACGTCCTGACTTTC
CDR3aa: CASNQGGSGANVLTF

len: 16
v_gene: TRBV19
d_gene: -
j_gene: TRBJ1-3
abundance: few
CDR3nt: TGTGCCAGTAGAACCCCTATGACGGGCTCTGGAAACACCATATATTTT
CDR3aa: CASRTPMTGSGNTIYF

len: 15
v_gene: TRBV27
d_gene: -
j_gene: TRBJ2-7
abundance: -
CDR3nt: TGTGCCAGCAGTTTTAGTGGGGACACATACTACGAGCAGTACTTC
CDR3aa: CASSFSGDTYYEQYF

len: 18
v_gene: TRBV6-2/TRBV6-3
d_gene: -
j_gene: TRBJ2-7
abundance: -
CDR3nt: TGTGCCAGCAGTTACCGCCTGGGGAGGAGGGCAATATCGGTCGAGCAGTACTTC
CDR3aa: CASSYRLGRRAISVEQYF

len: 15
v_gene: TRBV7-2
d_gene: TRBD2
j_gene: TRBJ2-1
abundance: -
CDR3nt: TGTGCCAGCAGCCGGACTAGCGGGGAGCCTAATGAGCAGTTCTTC
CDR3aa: CASSRTSGEPNEQFF

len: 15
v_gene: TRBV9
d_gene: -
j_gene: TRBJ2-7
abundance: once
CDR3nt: TGTGCCAGCAGCGTAGCCCCTCAAACAGGGAGCGAGCAGTACTTC
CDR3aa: CASSVAPQTGSEQYF

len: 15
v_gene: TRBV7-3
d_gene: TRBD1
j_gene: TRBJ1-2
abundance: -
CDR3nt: TGTGCCAGCAGCTTGACAGGGAACGGAGATTATGGCTACACCTTC
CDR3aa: CASSLTGNGDYGYTF

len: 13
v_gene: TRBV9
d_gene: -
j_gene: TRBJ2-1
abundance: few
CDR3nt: TGTGCCAGCAGCCCCCGGGGCTACAATGAGCAGTTCTTC
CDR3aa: CASSPRGYNEQFF

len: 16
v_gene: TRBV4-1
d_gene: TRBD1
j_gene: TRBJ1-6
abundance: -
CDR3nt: TGCGCCAGCAGCCAAGGGGCAGGGGGTGGGCGTTCACCCCTCCACTTT
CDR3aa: CASSQGAGGGRSPLHF

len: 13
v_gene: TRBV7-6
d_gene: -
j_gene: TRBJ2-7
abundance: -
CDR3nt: TGTGCCAGCAGCTCCACAGAGCCCTACGAGCAGTACTTC
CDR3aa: CASSSTEPYEQYF

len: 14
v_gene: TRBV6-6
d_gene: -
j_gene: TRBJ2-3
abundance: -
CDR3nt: TGTGCCAGCAGTCCTCAGAATCCCCTGGATACGCAGTATTTT
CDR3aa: CASSPQNPLDTQYF

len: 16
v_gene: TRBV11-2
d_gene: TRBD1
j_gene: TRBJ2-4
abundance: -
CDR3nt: TGTGCCAGCAGCGCAACAGGGGGTGTGACCAAAAACATTCAGTACTTC
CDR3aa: CASSATGGVTKNIQYF

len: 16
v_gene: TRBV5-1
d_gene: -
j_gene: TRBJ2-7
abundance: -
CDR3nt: TGCGCCAGCAGCTTGTCGGTCAGGGGAAGCTCCTACGAGCAGTACTTC
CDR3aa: CASSLSVRGSSYEQYF

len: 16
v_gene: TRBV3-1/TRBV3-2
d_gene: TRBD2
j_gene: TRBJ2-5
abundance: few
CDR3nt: TGTGCCAGCAGGCCGACTAGCGGGGGGCCCCAAGAGACCCAGTACTTC
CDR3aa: CASRPTSGGPQETQYF

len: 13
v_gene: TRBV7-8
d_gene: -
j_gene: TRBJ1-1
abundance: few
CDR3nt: TGTGCCAGCAGCTTAGACAGAAACACTGAAGCTTTCTTT
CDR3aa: CASSLDRNTEAFF

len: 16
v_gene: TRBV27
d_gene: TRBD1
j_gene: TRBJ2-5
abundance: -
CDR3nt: TGTGCCAGCAGACCATACCAAACAGGGGCTTTAGAGACCCAGTACTTC
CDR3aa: CASRPYQTGALETQYF

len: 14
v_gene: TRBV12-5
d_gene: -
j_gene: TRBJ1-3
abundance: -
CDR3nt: TGTACCCCTAGGAAGGTGAGCTCTGGAAACACCATATATTTT
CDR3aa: CTPRKVSSGNTIYF

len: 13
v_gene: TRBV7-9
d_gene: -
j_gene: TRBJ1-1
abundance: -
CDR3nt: TGTGCCAGCAGTCCGCCCCGGTACACTGAAGCTTTCTTT
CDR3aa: CASSPPRYTEAFF

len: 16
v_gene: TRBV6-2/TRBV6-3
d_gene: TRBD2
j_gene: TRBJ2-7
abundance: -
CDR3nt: TGTGCCAGCAGTTACTCGATGCGGGGGGGCGGTTACGAGCAGTACTTC
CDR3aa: CASSYSMRGGGYEQYF

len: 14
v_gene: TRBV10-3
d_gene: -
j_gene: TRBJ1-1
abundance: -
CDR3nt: TGTGCCATCAGCGAAGACAGCCTGAACACTGAAGCTTTCTTT
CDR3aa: CAISEDSLNTEAFF

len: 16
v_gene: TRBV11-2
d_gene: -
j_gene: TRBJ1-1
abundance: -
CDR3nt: TGTGCCAGCGGACCCTCCAAAAAGACAGAGAACACTGAAGCTTTCTTT
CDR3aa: CASGPSKKTENTEAFF

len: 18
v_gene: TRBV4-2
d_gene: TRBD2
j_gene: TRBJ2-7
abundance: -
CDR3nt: TGTGCCAGCAGCCTTAGGACTGATAGCGGGAGATTCTCCTACGAGCAGTACTTC
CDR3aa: CASSLRTDSGRFSYEQYF

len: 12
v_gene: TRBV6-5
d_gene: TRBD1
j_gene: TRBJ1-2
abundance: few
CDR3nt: TGTGCCCTAACAGGGGGCGCATGGGGCTACACCTTC
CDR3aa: CALTGGAWGYTF